The 24 T cell receptor beta chains below were found in one sample sequenced in a study of PD-1 blockade in mismatch repair-deficient tumors. Profiling relied on immunoSEQ multiplex PCR, and the TCRdb table lists in-frame clones only, not all of them. The sample yields some 130,000 clones, about 88% seen once. The material was peripheral blood, obtained 72 weeks after starting pembrolizumab. These receptors were collected from an adult with mismatch repair-deficient cancer.

The chain joins TRBV5-1 to TRBJ2-1; 9 bases align to TRBD1. The CDR3 sequence is 17 residues long. With 2 bases clipped from V and 3 bases from J, the junction kept 9 bases outside the gene matches. Germline CDR1 reads SGHRS; CDR2 reads YFSETQ. This CDR3 is CASSFPPTGQGYNEQFF. DNA for the CDR3: TGCGCCAGCAGCTTCCCCCCGACGGGACAGGGCTACAATGAGCAGTTCTTC.

The chain is built from TRBV19 and TRBJ1-4; perhaps TRBD1 as D (6 bases). This CDR3 region has 16 residues. V was shortened by 2 bases and J by 0 bases, with 10 bases between the two germline ends. Germline loops: CDR1 LNHDA, CDR2 SQIVND (reference sequence). CDR3 residues: CASSIRQAATNEKLFF. For the CDR3, the DNA is TGTGCCAGTAGTATAAGACAGGCTGCAACTAATGAAAAACTGTTTTTT.

The gene calls are TRBV5-1 and TRBJ2-1; D could derive from TRBD1 or TRBD2 (6 bases each). In germline, CDR1 is SGHRS, CDR2 YFSETQ. Trimming shortened V by 2 bases and J by 4 bases, and 10 bases separated the two germline ends. This CDR3 is built from 14 residues. CDR3 in DNA: TGCGCCAGCAGCTTCAGGGGACTGTACAATGAGCAGTTCTTC. This codes for CASSFRGLYNEQFF.

V is TRBV5-4 and J is TRBJ2-3, with D perhaps matching TRBD2 (6 bases). The CDR3 has 16 residues. Trimming cost V 3 bases and J 1 base, with 15 bases left between them. From germline, CDR1 is SGHNT and CDR2 YYREEE (reference sequence). CDR3 loop: CASSSLGGGRTDTQYF. The DNA of the CDR3 is TGTGCCAGCAGCTCCTTGGGGGGTGGTCGCACAGATACGCAGTATTTT.

This chain uses TRBV11-2 with TRBJ2-5; D call uncertain. V was pared by 5 bases and J by 4 bases, with 5 bases between. The CDR3 contains 11 residues. CDR1 and CDR2 (germline): SGHAT, FQNNGV. The CDR3 nucleotides read TGTGCCAGCAGCCTCAGAGAGACCCAGTACTTC. This sequence encodes CASSLRETQYF. The variable domain in full, with the rest retrieved from reference TRBV11-2 and TRBJ2-5, is EAGVAQSPRYKIIEKRQSVAFWCNPISGHATLYWYQQILGQGPKLLIQFQNNGVVDDSQLPKDRFSAERLKGVDSTLKIQPAKLEDSAVYLCASSLRETQYFGPGTRLLVL.

The gene calls are TRBV25-1 and TRBJ1-1; TRBD1 matches 7 bases. Germline lookup yields CDR1 MGHDK and CDR2 SYGVNS. CDR3 size: 13 residues. V was clipped by 7 bases and J by 3 bases; unmatched bases: 5. The CDR3 nucleotides are TGTGCCAGCACTAGACAGGGCTACACTGAAGCTTTCTTT. It is translated as CASTRQGYTEAFF. Based on the CDR3 plus reference TRBV25-1 and TRBJ1-1, the full variable domain is EADIYQTPRYLVIGTGKKITLECSQTMGHDKMYWYQQDPGMELHLIHYSYGVNSTEKGDLSSESTVSRIRTEHFPLTLESARPSHTSQYLCASTRQGYTEAFFGQGTRLTVV.

The chain has TRBV27 and TRBJ2-5; 7 positions agree with TRBD2. CDR3 length: 14 residues. With 6 bases clipped from V and 3 bases from J, the junction kept 7 bases outside the gene matches. CDR1 is MNHEY and CDR2 is SMNVEV in the germline V gene (reference sequence). The CDR3 nucleotides are TGTGCCAGCAGCCCTCGAGGGAGGGAAGAGACCCAGTACTTC. Encoded protein: CASSPRGREETQYF.

The gene calls are TRBV11-1 and TRBJ2-7; weak D call: TRBD1 (6 bases). CDR1 SGHAT and CDR2 FQDESV come from the germline V gene (reference sequence). V lost 0 bases to trimming and J lost 1 base, with 16 bases between them. The CDR3 spans 17 residues. This CDR3 reads CASSLAVQGKGSYEQYF. CDR3 coding DNA: TGTGCCAGCAGCTTAGCGGTGCAGGGGAAGGGGTCCTACGAGCAGTACTTC. The full variable domain, completed using reference TRBV11-1 and TRBJ2-7, is EAEVAQSPRYKITEKSQAVAFWCDPISGHATLYWYRQILGQGPELLVQFQDESVVDDSQLPKDRFSAERLKGVDSTLKIQPAELGDSAMYLCASSLAVQGKGSYEQYFGPGTRLTVT.

In this sample, this clone turned up a few times. DNA of the CDR3: TGCGCCAGCAGCGAAGTTGGCAATCAGCCCCAGCATTTT. This translates into CASSEVGNQPQHF. V and J are TRBV4-1 and TRBJ1-5; D is ambiguous. Per germline, CDR1 MGHRA and CDR2 YSYEKL. CDR3 length: 13 residues. Deletions cut 5 bases from V and 2 bases from J, with 7 bases between.

The CDR3 DNA reads as TGCGCCAGCAGCCAAGGGATAGTGAAGCGGGAGAAGTACGAGCAGTACTTC. This encodes CASSQGIVKREKYEQYF. The genes are TRBV4-3 and TRBJ2-7, with TRBD2 identical over 8 bases. The CDR3 spans 17 residues. CDR1 is LGHNA, CDR2 YSLEER, per germline. V shed 1 base and J 4 bases; nucleotides not matched to a gene: 12.

The chain employs TRBV11-3 and TRBJ2-7; D gene unclear. This CDR3 comprises 14 residues. Between the trimmed V and J ends, which lost 5 bases and 2 bases, there was a span of 13 bases. CDR1 is SGHNT, CDR2 YENEEA, per germline. The CDR3 here is CASSPWASAYEQYF. DNA for the CDR3: TGTGCCAGCAGCCCCTGGGCCAGCGCCTACGAGCAGTACTTC.

The V and J genes are TRBV6-5 and TRBJ1-5; 7 bases are a match to TRBD1. CDR1 MNHEY and CDR2 SVGAGI come from the germline V gene. The CDR3 runs 16 residues. The V gene end was trimmed by 4 bases and the J gene end by 1 base; junction bases not matched to a gene: 7. The chain's CDR3 is CASSSLGQRSNQPQHF. CDR3 nucleotide sequence: TGTGCCAGCAGTTCCCTGGGACAGAGGAGCAATCAGCCCCAGCATTTT.

The rearrangement uses TRBV28 and TRBJ1-2; D call uncertain. The germline gives CDR1 MDHEN, CDR2 SYDVKM. V was clipped by 4 bases and J by 3 bases, with 27 bases between them. CDR3 length: 19 residues. CDR3 sequence: CASSSALFLASSPDYGYTF. For the CDR3, the DNA is TGTGCCAGCAGTTCCGCACTCTTTTTAGCATCAAGCCCGGACTATGGCTACACCTTC.

The gene calls are TRBV6-1 and TRBJ1-1, with TRBD1 matching 10 bases. Germline lookup yields CDR1 MNHNS and CDR2 SASEGT. Trimming removed 4 bases from V and 5 bases from J; junction bases left unmatched: 1. The CDR3 is 13 residues long. The CDR3 DNA sequence: TGTGCCAGCAGTGGGACAGGGGGGACTGAAGCTTTCTTT. It yields the protein CASSGTGGTEAFF.

The chain carries TRBV5-6 and TRBJ2-3, with 7 bases identical to TRBD1. The length of the CDR3 is 16 residues. Unmatched junction bases numbered 8, after V lost 4 bases and J lost 0 bases. The V gene's germline CDR1 is SGHDT and CDR2 YYEEEE. CDR3 sequence reads: CASSLSGQISTDTQYF. The DNA of the CDR3 is TGTGCCAGCAGCCTATCGGGACAGATTAGCACAGATACGCAGTATTTT. Combining the CDR3 with reference TRBV5-6 and TRBJ2-3 gives the whole variable domain DAGVTQSPTHLIKTRGQQVTLRCSPKSGHDTVSWYQQALGQGPQFIFQYYEEEERQRGNFPDRFSGHQFPNYSSELNVNALLLGDSALYLCASSLSGQISTDTQYFGPGTRLTVL.

This chain uses TRBV6-5 with TRBJ1-5; tentative D call: TRBD1 (6 bases). V dropped 4 bases and J dropped 5 bases, with 9 bases sitting between them. This CDR3 is built from 13 residues. Germline V CDR1 and CDR2: MNHEY, SVGAGI. CDR3 residues: CASSLGGHQPQHF. The CDR3 bases are TGTGCCAGCAGTTTAGGGGGGCATCAGCCCCAGCATTTT.

As to this clone: This may stem from a read error, because a much larger clone lies one nucleotide away. Other DNA variants within this sample encode the same CDR3. The chain couples TRBV7-9 to TRBJ2-7; D gene ambiguous. Germline CDR1 and CDR2: SEHNR and FQNEAQ (reference sequence). Trimming removed 3 bases at V and 3 bases at J, with 6 bases between. The CDR3 consists of 12 residues. The CDR3 is CASSFSGYEQYF. The DNA of the CDR3 is TGTGCCAGCAGCTTTTCAGGCTACGAGCAGTACTTC.

Written as DNA, the CDR3 is TGTGCCAGCAGCTTAGCTTCATACAAGTATGGCTACACCTTC. This codes for CASSLASYKYGYTF. V and J are TRBV7-9 and TRBJ1-2; D unresolved. The CDR3 length is 14 residues. Trimming cost V 0 bases and J 5 bases, with 10 bases left between them. Germline CDR1 is SEHNR and CDR2 is FQNEAQ (reference sequence).

The J gene is TRBJ2-1, the V gene TRBV19; D is tentatively TRBD1 or TRBD2 (5 bases each). The CDR3 runs 15 residues. The ends were cut back, 2 bases at V and 4 bases at J, with 12 bases in the middle. Germline V lookup: CDR1 LNHDA, CDR2 SQIVND (reference sequence). The CDR3 protein is CASSISGKGYNEQFF. The CDR3 DNA reads as TGTGCCAGTAGTATATCCGGGAAGGGGTACAATGAGCAGTTCTTC.

This rearrangement joins TRBV7-6 to TRBJ2-1; 10 nucleotides line up with TRBD2. The CDR3 loop spans 17 amino acids. J was trimmed by 2 bases and V by 3 bases; bases with no gene match: 7. Germline V lookup: CDR1 SGHVS, CDR2 FNYEAQ. The DNA of the CDR3 is TGTGCCAGCAGCTTCTCACTAGCGGGACACCCCTACAATGAGCAGTTCTTC. It codes for CASSFSLAGHPYNEQFF.

This clone was observed a few times. V is TRBV5-4 and J is TRBJ2-7; weak D call: TRBD2 (5 bases). In germline, CDR1 is SGHNT, CDR2 YYREEE (reference sequence). Trimming removed 5 bases at V and 6 bases at J, with 12 bases between. This CDR3 is built from 12 residues. CDR3: CASSLLAGEQYF. CDR3 DNA: TGTGCCAGCAGTCTCCTAGCTGGCGAGCAGTACTTC.

The rearrangement links TRBV4-3 to TRBJ2-1; no clear D gene. CDR3 length equals 15 residues. V shed 3 bases and J shed 4 bases, with 13 bases lying between them. Looked up from germline, CDR1 is LGHNA and CDR2 is YSLEER. The CDR3 is CASSHYLDGYNEQFF. The CDR3 bases are TGCGCCAGCAGCCACTACCTAGACGGATACAATGAGCAGTTCTTC.

Note on this clone: The same CDR3 can be traced to other DNA sequences in this sample. The chain is built from TRBV6-5 and TRBJ2-7; D unclear. The ends were cut back, 4 bases at V and 2 bases at J, with 6 bases in the middle. In germline, CDR1 is MNHEY, CDR2 SVGAGI. The CDR3 is 12 residues long. The CDR3 loop is CASSSETYEQYF. DNA for the CDR3: TGTGCCAGCAGTTCGGAAACCTACGAGCAGTACTTC.

The V gene is TRBV30, the J gene TRBJ2-7; D might be TRBD1 or TRBD2, each matching 5 bases. The ends were cut back, 2 bases at V and 2 bases at J, with 10 bases in the middle. Per the germline V gene, CDR1 is GTSNPN and CDR2 is SVGIG (reference sequence). This CDR3 spans 13 amino acids. The DNA of the CDR3 is TGTGCCTGGAGTCGGGACCCGACCTACGAGCAGTACTTC. Translation gives CAWSRDPTYEQYF.